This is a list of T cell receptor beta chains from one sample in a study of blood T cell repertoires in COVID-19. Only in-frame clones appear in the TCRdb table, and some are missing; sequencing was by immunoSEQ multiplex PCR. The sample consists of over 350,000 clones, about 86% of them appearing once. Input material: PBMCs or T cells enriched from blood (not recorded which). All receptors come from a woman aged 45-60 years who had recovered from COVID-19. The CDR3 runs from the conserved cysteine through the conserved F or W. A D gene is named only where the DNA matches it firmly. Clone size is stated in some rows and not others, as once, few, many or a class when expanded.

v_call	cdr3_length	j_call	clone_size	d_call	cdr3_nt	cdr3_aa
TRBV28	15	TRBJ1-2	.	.	TGTGCCAGCAGTTTGGTAGATAGGGGGACGCGGGGCTACACCTTC	CASSLVDRGTRGYTF
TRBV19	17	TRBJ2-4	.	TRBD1	TGTGCCAGTAGTTCGATGGACAGGGGGTTGGCCAAAAACATTCAGTACTTC	CASSSMDRGLAKNIQYF
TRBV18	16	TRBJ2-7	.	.	TGTGCCAGCTCACCCCCCGGGACAACCAGCTCCTACGAGCAGTACTTC	CASSPPGTTSSYEQYF
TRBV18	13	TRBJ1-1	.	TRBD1	TGTGCCAGCTCACCTGGACAGGGACGGTCGGCTTTCTTT	CASSPGQGRSAFF
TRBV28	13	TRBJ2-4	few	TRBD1	TGTGCCAGCAGCCCAGGGACAGGGGACATTCAGTACTTC	CASSPGTGDIQYF
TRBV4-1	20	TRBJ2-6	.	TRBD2	TGCGCCAGCAGCCAAGGTTTTGGGGGACTAGGGGGTGCTGGGGCCAACGTCCTGACTTTC	CASSQGFGGLGGAGANVLTF
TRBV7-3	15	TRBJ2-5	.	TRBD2	TGTGCCAGCAGTACTAGCGGGGGATTAGGAGAGACCCAGTACTTC	CASSTSGGLGETQYF
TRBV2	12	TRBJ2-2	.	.	TGTGCCACCCGGAGGGTCACCGGGGAGCTGTTTTTT	CATRRVTGELFF
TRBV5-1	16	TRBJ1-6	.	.	TGCGCCAGCAGCTCCCCAGACAGGTCCTATAATTCACCCCTCCACTTT	CASSSPDRSYNSPLHF
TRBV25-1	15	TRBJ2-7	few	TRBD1	TGTGCCAGCACCCCCGAGGGACAGGGGGCTGAAGAGCAGTACTTC	CASTPEGQGAEEQYF
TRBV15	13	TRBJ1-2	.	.	TGTGCCACCAGCAGAGGGCAGGGGTTCGGCTACACCTTC	CATSRGQGFGYTF
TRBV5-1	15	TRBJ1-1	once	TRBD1	TGCGCCAGCAGCACCGGGACAGGGGCTCTTACTGAAGCTTTCTTT	CASSTGTGALTEAFF
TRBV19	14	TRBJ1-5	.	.	TGTGCCAGTAGTATACAGGCTCGCAATCAGCCCCAGCATTTT	CASSIQARNQPQHF
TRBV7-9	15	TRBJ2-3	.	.	TGTGCCAGCAGCTTAGCGGGGGGTGACACAGATACGCAGTATTTT	CASSLAGGDTDTQYF
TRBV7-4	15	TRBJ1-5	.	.	TGTGCCAGCAGCCCCGGGATTTTGGGCAATCAGCCCCAGCATTTT	CASSPGILGNQPQHF
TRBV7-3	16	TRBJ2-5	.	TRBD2	TGTGCCAGCAGCCCCTTTGGGCGGGGGGGCCGAGAGACCCAGTACTTC	CASSPFGRGGRETQYF
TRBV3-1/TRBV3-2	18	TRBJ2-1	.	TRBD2	TGTGCCAGCAGCCGGGGACTAGCGGTCCTGGGGTCCTACAATGAGCAGTTCTTC	CASSRGLAVLGSYNEQFF
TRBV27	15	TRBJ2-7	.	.	TGTGCCAGCGCCTCCGCCGGGAACAGAGCCTACGAGCAGTACTTC	CASASAGNRAYEQYF
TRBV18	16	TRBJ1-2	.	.	TGTGCCAGCTCACGCTCCCCGGGATCCAAATTGAGTGGCTACACCTTC	CASSRSPGSKLSGYTF
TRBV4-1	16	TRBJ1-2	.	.	TGCGCCAGCAGCCGCGCGGGGGATACCTATAACTATGGCTACACCTTC	CASSRAGDTYNYGYTF
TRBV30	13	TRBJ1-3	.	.	TGTGCCTGGAGTACAAGCTCTGGAAACACCATATATTTT	CAWSTSSGNTIYF
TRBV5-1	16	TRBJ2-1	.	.	TGCGCCAGCAGCTTGGCCAGTAGCGCGGTAATAAATGAGCAGTTCTTC	CASSLASSAVINEQFF
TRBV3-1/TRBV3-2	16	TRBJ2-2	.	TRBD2	TGTGCCAGCAGCCCCCGAACTAGCGGGGTCACCGGGGAGCTGTTTTTT	CASSPRTSGVTGELFF
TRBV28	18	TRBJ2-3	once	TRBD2	TGTGCCAGCAGTCGCTCCAGGTCCGGGACCGCCGGGGGGGATACGCAGTATTTT	CASSRSRSGTAGGDTQYF
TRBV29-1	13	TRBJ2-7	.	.	TGCAGCGTCCGGGGGACCCTGACGGACGAGCAGTACTTC	CSVRGTLTDEQYF
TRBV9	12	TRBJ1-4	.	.	TGTGCCAGCGATGCCAGGGTCAAAAAACTGTTTTTT	CASDARVKKLFF
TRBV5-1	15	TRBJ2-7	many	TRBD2	TGCGCCACCAACTTCGGGGGGGCCGGTCAAGACGAGCAGTACTTC	CATNFGGAGQDEQYF
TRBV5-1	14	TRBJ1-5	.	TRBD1	TGCGCCAGCCAGTGGCAGGGGGACAATCAGCCCCAGCATTTT	CASQWQGDNQPQHF
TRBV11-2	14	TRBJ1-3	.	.	TGTGCCAGCAGCTTAGCAGGTTCTGGAAACACCATATATTTT	CASSLAGSGNTIYF
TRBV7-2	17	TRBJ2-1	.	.	TGTGCCAGCAGCCGCACGCCTCTAAGCGGAAACCACAATGAGCAGTTCTTC	CASSRTPLSGNHNEQFF
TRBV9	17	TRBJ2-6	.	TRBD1	TGTGCCAGCAGCGATGGGACAGCCGACTCTGGGGCCAACGTCCTGACTTTC	CASSDGTADSGANVLTF
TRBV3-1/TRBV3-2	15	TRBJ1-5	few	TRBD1	TGTGCCAGCAGTCGCAGACAGGGGGTTGATCAGCCCCAGCATTTT	CASSRRQGVDQPQHF
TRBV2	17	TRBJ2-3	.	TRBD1	TGTGCCAGCACCCTAAGAGGTGGGACAGGGGGCACAGATACGCAGTATTTT	CASTLRGGTGGTDTQYF
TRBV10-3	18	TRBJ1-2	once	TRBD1	TGTGCCATCAGTGCCCCGGGACAGGTAACCAGTGGACTCTATGGCTACACCTTC	CAISAPGQVTSGLYGYTF
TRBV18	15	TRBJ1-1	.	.	TGTGCCAGCTCACCATCATCAGGGCTGAACACTGAAGCTTTCTTT	CASSPSSGLNTEAFF
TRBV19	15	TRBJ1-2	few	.	TGTGCCAGTAGTATAATACAGGCTGCCCTCTATGGCTACACCTTC	CASSIIQAALYGYTF
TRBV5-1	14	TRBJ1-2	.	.	TGCGCCAGCAGCTCTGGACAGCCTAACTATGGCTACACCTTC	CASSSGQPNYGYTF
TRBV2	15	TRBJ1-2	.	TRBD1	TGTGCCAGCTCCACCCACAGGGGAAAAAACTATGGCTACACCTTC	CASSTHRGKNYGYTF
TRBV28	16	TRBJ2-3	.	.	TGTGCCAGCAACCTTCTGGAGGAAAAAAGCACAGATACGCAGTATTTT	CASNLLEEKSTDTQYF
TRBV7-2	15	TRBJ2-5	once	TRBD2	TGTGCCAGCAGCTTATTGGGGGGAGGGCGAGAGACCCAGTACTTC	CASSLLGGGRETQYF
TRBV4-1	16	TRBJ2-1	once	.	TGCGCCAGCAGCCAAGATCAGGCGAGCTCCTACAATGAGCAGTTCTTC	CASSQDQASSYNEQFF
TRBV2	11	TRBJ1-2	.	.	TGTGCCAGCGGGGAGCCCTATGGCTACACCTTC	CASGEPYGYTF
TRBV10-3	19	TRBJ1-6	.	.	TGTGCCATCAGTGAGCACAAACGACCGGGAAAAGACAAAGATTCACCCCTCCACTTT	CAISEHKRPGKDKDSPLHF
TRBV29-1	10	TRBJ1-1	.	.	TGCAGCGTTTCGGGCACTGAAGCTTTCTTT	CSVSGTEAFF
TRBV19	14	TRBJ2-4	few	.	TGTGCCAGTAGTATCCGGACAGAGAAAAACATTCAGTACTTC	CASSIRTEKNIQYF
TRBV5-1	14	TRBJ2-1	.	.	TGCGCCAGCAGCTACCGGGACACCTACAATGAGCAGTTCTTC	CASSYRDTYNEQFF
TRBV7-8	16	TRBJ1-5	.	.	TGTGCCAGCAGCTTAGAATCGCAGGGGCGAGGCCAGCCCCAGCATTTT	CASSLESQGRGQPQHF
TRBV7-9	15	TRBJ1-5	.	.	TGTGCCAGCAGCTTAGCCGGCCAAACAGGGCAGCCCCAGCATTTT	CASSLAGQTGQPQHF
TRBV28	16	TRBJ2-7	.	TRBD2	TGTGCCAGCAGTCCCACCCCTTTAGCGGGGTATAACGAGCAGTACTTC	CASSPTPLAGYNEQYF
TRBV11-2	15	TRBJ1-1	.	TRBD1	TGTGCCAGTCACCGGGACAGGGGATCGCGGGCTGAAGCTTTCTTT	CASHRDRGSRAEAFF
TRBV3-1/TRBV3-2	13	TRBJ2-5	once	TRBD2	TGTGCCAGCAGCCCCCGGGAGGGGGAGACCCAGTACTTC	CASSPREGETQYF